This TCR beta chain was identified during a study of patients and donors after allogeneic stem cell transplantation. Germline CDR1 is SGHRS and CDR2 is YFSETQ. This CDR3 contains 13 residues. V was trimmed by 5 bases and J by 6 bases, leaving 14 bases between them. Using its own MiXCR run on the RT-PCR reads, TCRdb lists one record per CDR3 protein. The sample has over 130,000 distinct CDR3 sequences, roughly two fifths seen once. This clonotype was recorded at least ten times. The source of this sequence is a human donor who was either an allogeneic HSCT recipient or a stem cell or donor lymphocyte infusion donor (not recorded which). It is not recorded whose cells these are; they may come from a transplant donor. The rearrangement links TRBV5-1 to TRBJ1-1; D call uncertain. Sequencing input: blood, either unsorted or a sorted T cell fraction (not recorded which). CDR3 DNA: TGCGCCAGCAGAACCTTCCAGAGCCCTGAAGCTTTCTTT. This translates into CASRTFQSPEAFF.